Included here is one T cell receptor (beta chain) sequence, with context. The data were obtained in a study of blood T cell repertoires in COVID-19. How the authors handled the data: The authors estimated nucleated cell counts from reference gene primer amplification. The table came from immunoSEQ multiplex PCR; TCRdb's copy has only in-frame clones and leaves some out. From that table come the V and J calls and clone size; the DNA was used to work out D and trimming. The data show tens of thousands of clones, with around four fifths seen just once and 5% to 6.5% held by the top ten. CDR3 length: 13 residues. Germline CDR1 is LGHNT and CDR2 is FRNRAP. The V end lost 5 bases, the J end lost 1 base, and 8 bases lay between the germline ends.

V gene TRBV12-5 combines with J gene TRBJ1-1; D unclear. The sequence was collected from a man aged 50-60 years with active COVID-19. Source material: peripheral blood. CDR3 loop: CASGLAWNTEAFF. The CDR3 coding sequence is TGTGCTAGTGGTCTAGCTTGGAACACTGAAGCTTTCTTT.